The 16 T cell receptor beta chains below were found in one sample sequenced in a study of T cell responses to AZD1222 COVID-19 vaccine. Produced via immunoSEQ multiplex PCR; TCRdb's table is partial and in-frame only. The repertoire includes 93,000 or so clones, 80% to 90% of them detected once, and 20% sits in the top ten. The source was peripheral blood, collected on day 0 of AZD1222 vaccination. The source of these receptors is an adult in good health.

This chain connects TRBV19 to TRBJ1-1, with 8 bases lining up with TRBD1. This CDR3 region has 15 residues. The V and J ends lost 3 bases and 5 bases, in that order; junction bases with no gene match: 8. Germline assignment: CDR1 LNHDA and CDR2 SQIVND (reference sequence). The CDR3 is CASSIWAGGTTEAFF. DNA for the CDR3: TGTGCCAGTAGTATTTGGGCAGGGGGCACGACTGAAGCTTTCTTT.

The chain employs TRBV28 and TRBJ2-6; 8 bases line up with TRBD1. CDR3 length: 16 residues. Trimming at V came to 5 bases and at J to 2 bases, leaving 5 bases not matched to a gene. CDR1 MDHEN and CDR2 SYDVKM come from the germline V gene. The CDR3 loop reads CASSTGQAAGANVLTF. The CDR3 nucleotides read TGTGCCAGCAGTACGGGACAGGCGGCTGGGGCCAACGTCCTGACTTTC.

The CDR3 here is CASRSTSGSVQETQYF. The CDR3 DNA reads as TGTGCCAGTAGGTCGACTAGCGGGAGTGTTCAAGAGACCCAGTACTTC. The chain employs TRBV19 and TRBJ2-5; 12 bases map to TRBD2. V shed 6 bases, J shed 2 bases, and the junction held 7 bases outside the gene matches. This CDR3 is built from 16 residues. Germline CDR1 is LNHDA and CDR2 is SQIVND (reference sequence).

The gene calls are TRBV3-1 (or the pseudogene TRBV3-2) and TRBJ1-3, with D possibly matching TRBD1 (6 bases). Trimming stripped 1 base from V and 0 bases from J, with 10 bases between. The CDR3 covers 16 residues. Germline V CDR1 and CDR2: LGHDT, YNNKEL (reference sequence). The DNA of the CDR3 is TGTGCCAGCAGCCAAGCTGGGGGCCCCTCTGGAAACACCATATATTTT. Its translation: CASSQAGGPSGNTIYF.

This clone was seen only a few times. The J gene is TRBJ2-3, the V gene TRBV6-1; tentatively, D is TRBD2 (6 bases). Trimming removed 1 base at V and 1 base at J, with 12 bases between. Germline V lookup: CDR1 MNHNS, CDR2 SASEGT. The CDR3 has 16 amino acids. The CDR3 loop reads CASSEGADYRTDTQYF. The CDR3 coding sequence is TGTGCCAGCAGTGAAGGGGCGGACTACCGCACAGATACGCAGTATTTT.

The chain uses TRBV5-1 and TRBJ1-2; D is ambiguous. This CDR3 has 13 amino acids. Germline V lookup: CDR1 SGHRS, CDR2 YFSETQ. V was cut by 0 bases and J by 4 bases, with 7 bases left in between. This CDR3 is CASSLGTSYGYTF. CDR3 in DNA: TGCGCCAGCAGCTTGGGCACCTCCTATGGCTACACCTTC.

The chain combines TRBV28 with TRBJ1-1, with a tentative D call TRBD1 (6 bases). Germline lookup yields CDR1 MDHEN and CDR2 SYDVKM. The ends were cut back, 5 bases at V and 4 bases at J, with 14 bases in the middle. The length of the CDR3 is 14 residues. The DNA of the CDR3 is TGTGCCAGCAGTGCCCCGGGAGGGGGCACTGAAGCTTTCTTT. It translates to CASSAPGGGTEAFF.

J is TRBJ1-1 and V is TRBV6-2 or TRBV6-3; D gene uncertain. The CDR3 is made up of 14 amino acids. From germline, CDR1 is MNHEY and CDR2 SVGEGT. Trimming removed 0 bases from V and 5 bases from J, with 10 bases in between. The CDR3: CASSYSNADTEAFF. Written as DNA, the CDR3 is TGTGCCAGCAGTTACTCGAATGCGGATACTGAAGCTTTCTTT.

This chain links TRBV6-4 with TRBJ1-1; TRBD1 might be the D (5 bases). This CDR3 has 14 amino acids. The germline CDR1 and CDR2 sequences are MRHNA and SNTAGT. Between the trimmed V and J ends, which lost 4 bases and 6 bases, there was a span of 15 bases. The CDR3 DNA sequence: TGTGCCAGCAGTGTGGGCAGGGTTAGCTCTGAAGCTTTCTTT. It is translated as CASSVGRVSSEAFF.

The J gene is TRBJ2-1, the V gene TRBV11-3; D is perhaps TRBD1 (6 bases). The CDR3 consists of 15 residues. Germline CDR1 reads SGHNT; CDR2 reads YENEEA. V dropped 2 bases and J dropped 4 bases, with 12 bases sitting between them. Here the CDR3 reads CASSLSRGTYNEQFF. In nucleotides, the CDR3 is TGTGCCAGCAGCTTAAGCAGGGGAACTTACAATGAGCAGTTCTTC. Full variable domain (remainder filled in from reference TRBV11-3 and TRBJ2-1): EAGVVQSPRYKIIEKKQPVAFWCNPISGHNTLYWYLQNLGQGPELLIRYENEEAVDDSQLPKDRFSAERLKGVDSTLKIQPAELGDSAVYLCASSLSRGTYNEQFFGPGTRLTVL.

This chain uses TRBV7-2 with TRBJ1-1; TRBD1 is a possible D gene (6 bases). This CDR3 region has 15 residues. V dropped 2 bases and J dropped 2 bases, with 12 bases sitting between them. Germline lookup yields CDR1 SGHTA and CDR2 FQGNSA. DNA of the CDR3: TGTGCCAGCAGCTTATGGAGGGGGGTCAACACTGAAGCTTTCTTT. The encoded protein is CASSLWRGVNTEAFF.

With respect to this clone: Within the sample, other DNA sequences also encode this same CDR3. The chain joins TRBV7-2 to TRBJ1-1; no definite D call. The ends were cut back, 5 bases at V and 1 base at J, with 8 bases in the middle. This CDR3 contains 13 residues. Germline-derived CDR1 and CDR2 are SGHTA and FQGNSA. Here the CDR3 reads CASSTNRNTEAFF. Written as DNA, the CDR3 is TGTGCCAGCAGCACAAACAGGAACACTGAAGCTTTCTTT.

The V call is TRBV6-6, the J call TRBJ1-2; D uncertain. The germline CDR1 and CDR2 sequences are MNHNY and SVGAGI (reference sequence). Trimming pared 3 bases from V and 1 base from J, leaving 12 bases between. The CDR3 is 15 amino acids. The CDR3 is CASSYLETDNYGYTF. The CDR3 nucleotides are TGTGCCAGCAGTTATCTAGAGACCGATAACTATGGCTACACCTTC.

This sequence joins TRBV19 and TRBJ1-6; 10 nucleotides line up with TRBD1. This CDR3 is built from 16 residues. The germline V gene has CDR1 LNHDA and CDR2 SQIVND (reference sequence). V was pared by 7 bases and J by 11 bases, with 14 bases of the junction left unmatched. CDR3 nucleotides: TGTGCCAGTACCCATGGGACAGGGGCGCTTTCTGCACCCCTCCACTTT. Encoded protein: CASTHGTGALSAPLHF. The entire variable domain, with the rest obtained from reference TRBV19 and TRBJ1-6, is as follows: DGGITQSPKYLFRKEGQNVTLSCEQNLNHDAMYWYRQDPGQGLRLIYYSQIVNDFQKGDIAEGYSVSREKKESFPLTVTSAQKNPTAFYLCASTHGTGALSAPLHFGNGTRLTVT.

The chain employs TRBV28 and TRBJ2-7, with 8 bases lining up with TRBD2. This CDR3 is 12 amino acids long. Germline values: CDR1 MDHEN, CDR2 SYDVKM. V lost 11 bases, J lost 3 bases, and 6 bases stayed unmatched. Here the CDR3 DNA reads TGTGCCGCGGGGCTAGCGGGCTACGAGCAGTACTTC. This translates into CAAGLAGYEQYF.

The V and J genes are TRBV5-6 and TRBJ1-4; a possible D gene is TRBD1 (5 bases). Trimming shortened V by 1 base and J by 8 bases, and 6 bases separated the two germline ends. Germline V lookup: CDR1 SGHDT, CDR2 YYEEEE. This CDR3 region has 12 residues. Here the CDR3 DNA reads TGTGCCAGCAGCTTGCAGGGAGAAAAACTGTTTTTT. It is translated as CASSLQGEKLFF.